Reported below is one TCR beta chain. Its antigen is as yet unknown. The TRB libraries of cDNA were built by UMI-labeled 5' RACE. One entry per CDR3 protein, without DNA, is what TCRdb gives after re-calling the 5' RACE reads. The sample holds some 130,000 distinct CDR3 sequences. This sample was included in a study of CXCR3-negative and CXCR3-positive naive CD8 T cells. Study context: Sequencing gave 140 million or so TRB reads overall, about 1.5 +/- 0.3 million per library.

Germline assignment: CDR1 MDHEN and CDR2 SYDVKM. The CDR3 is 16 amino acids. Broader study findings: Naive CXCR3-negative and CXCR3-positive cells had similar TRBV-TRBJ usage; memory differed.

The chain has TRBV28 and TRBJ2-5; TCRdb outputs TRBD1, but without DNA this stays unchecked. The material sequenced was naive CXCR3- CD8+ T cells from blood. Documented subset: CD45RO-CCR7+CD27+CD95- naive CD8+ T cells lacking CXCR3 (TNR3-). The receptor comes from a human donor in good health. Some clones in this sample may be carry-over from other donors' samples. CDR3: CASSFRKGQGVETQYF.